A selection of T cell receptor beta chains follows, all from one sample in a study of cytomegalovirus exposure and HLA in healthy donors. The assay was immunoSEQ multiplex PCR, and TCRdb's table has in-frame clones only and misses some. The sample includes roughly 180,000 clones, about 68% seen only once; the top ten take approximately 2.4%. The sequencing sample was made of PBMCs. These receptors originate from a female donor in good health and CMV-seronegative. Each CDR3 is given with its conserved first and last residue. Each record gives: clone size, D gene, J gene, V gene, CDR3 protein, CDR3 DNA. A D gene is named only where the DNA matches it firmly. Clone size appears in some rows only: once, few, many, or a class for an expanded clone.

abundance: .; d_gene: .; j_gene: TRBJ2-3; v_gene: TRBV2; CDR3aa: CASHFPQAPWGDTQYF; CDR3nt: TGTGCCAGCCATTTTCCACAGGCTCCTTGGGGAGATACGCAGTATTTT
abundance: .; d_gene: TRBD1; j_gene: TRBJ2-3; v_gene: TRBV7-2; CDR3aa: CASSPYGQGPTDTQYF; CDR3nt: TGTGCCAGCAGCCCCTACGGACAGGGTCCCACAGATACGCAGTATTTT
abundance: .; d_gene: .; j_gene: TRBJ1-2; v_gene: TRBV7-8; CDR3aa: CASSLRQGDYGYTF; CDR3nt: TGTGCCAGCAGCTTGCGGCAGGGTGACTATGGCTACACCTTC
abundance: .; d_gene: .; j_gene: TRBJ1-5; v_gene: TRBV4-1; CDR3aa: CASSQESSGVGNQPQHF; CDR3nt: TGCGCCAGCAGCCAAGAGTCGTCGGGGGTGGGGAATCAGCCCCAGCATTTT
abundance: .; d_gene: TRBD1; j_gene: TRBJ1-5; v_gene: TRBV27; CDR3aa: CASSPTGGQPQHF; CDR3nt: TGTGCCAGCAGTCCAACAGGGGGCCAGCCCCAGCATTTT
abundance: once; d_gene: .; j_gene: TRBJ1-1; v_gene: TRBV18; CDR3aa: CASSPTVNTEAFF; CDR3nt: TGTGCCAGCTCACCGACAGTGAACACTGAAGCTTTCTTT
abundance: .; d_gene: .; j_gene: TRBJ1-3; v_gene: TRBV5-8; CDR3aa: CASSRGEASGNTIYF; CDR3nt: TGTGCCAGCAGCCGAGGGGAGGCGTCTGGAAACACCATATATTTT
abundance: .; d_gene: .; j_gene: TRBJ2-3; v_gene: TRBV2; CDR3aa: CASSASSDTQYF; CDR3nt: TGTGCCAGCAGTGCGTCGTCAGATACGCAGTATTTT
abundance: .; d_gene: .; j_gene: TRBJ1-1; v_gene: TRBV7-3; CDR3aa: CASSPGSGRNTEAFF; CDR3nt: TGTGCCAGCAGCCCCGGTTCGGGGAGAAACACTGAAGCTTTCTTT
abundance: .; d_gene: TRBD1; j_gene: TRBJ1-2; v_gene: TRBV9; CDR3aa: CASSVAYDRGLGYTF; CDR3nt: TGTGCCAGCAGCGTAGCTTACGACAGGGGGCTTGGCTACACCTTC
abundance: .; d_gene: TRBD1; j_gene: TRBJ1-5; v_gene: TRBV19; CDR3aa: CASRTGAQPQHF; CDR3nt: TGTGCCAGTCGGACAGGGGCTCAGCCCCAGCATTTT
abundance: .; d_gene: TRBD1; j_gene: TRBJ1-1; v_gene: TRBV5-1; CDR3aa: CASSLVRQGTEAFF; CDR3nt: TGCGCCAGCAGCTTGGTTCGACAGGGGACTGAAGCTTTCTTT
abundance: few; d_gene: .; j_gene: TRBJ2-3; v_gene: TRBV7-2; CDR3aa: CASIRRARRGSTDTQYF; CDR3nt: TGTGCCAGCATTCGTAGGGCCCGAAGGGGGAGCACAGATACGCAGTATTTT
abundance: .; d_gene: .; j_gene: TRBJ1-3; v_gene: TRBV6-6; CDR3aa: CASSPPVIDSGNTIYF; CDR3nt: TGTGCCAGCAGTCCCCCGGTCATCGACTCTGGAAACACCATATATTTT
abundance: .; d_gene: .; j_gene: TRBJ2-2; v_gene: TRBV7-7; CDR3aa: CASKEGVTGELFF; CDR3nt: TGTGCTAGCAAGGAAGGGGTCACCGGGGAGCTGTTTTTT
abundance: .; d_gene: .; j_gene: TRBJ2-7; v_gene: TRBV11-2; CDR3aa: CASSLEQYYEQYF; CDR3nt: TGTGCCAGCAGCTTAGAACAGTACTACGAGCAGTACTTC
abundance: .; d_gene: TRBD1; j_gene: TRBJ2-3; v_gene: TRBV6-4; CDR3aa: CASSDSDRGAQYF; CDR3nt: TGTGCCAGCAGTGACTCGGACAGGGGGGCGCAGTATTTT
abundance: .; d_gene: TRBD2; j_gene: TRBJ2-1; v_gene: TRBV18; CDR3aa: CASSPTSGKHNEQFF; CDR3nt: TGTGCCAGCTCACCCACTAGCGGGAAGCACAATGAGCAGTTCTTC
abundance: .; d_gene: .; j_gene: TRBJ2-7; v_gene: TRBV5-5; CDR3aa: CASSLAPDNEQYF; CDR3nt: TGTGCCAGCAGCTTGGCGCCGGACAACGAGCAGTACTTC
abundance: .; d_gene: .; j_gene: TRBJ2-5; v_gene: TRBV6-6; CDR3aa: CASSYSRGKETQYF; CDR3nt: TGTGCCAGCAGTTACTCGCGGGGCAAAGAGACCCAGTACTTC
abundance: few; d_gene: TRBD1; j_gene: TRBJ1-1; v_gene: TRBV19; CDR3aa: CASRVDRDTGAFF; CDR3nt: TGTGCCAGTAGGGTTGACAGGGACACGGGAGCTTTCTTT
abundance: .; d_gene: .; j_gene: TRBJ1-2; v_gene: TRBV4-3; CDR3aa: CASSQGELYGYTF; CDR3nt: TGCGCCAGCAGCCAAGGAGAGCTGTATGGCTACACCTTC
abundance: .; d_gene: .; j_gene: TRBJ1-3; v_gene: TRBV5-5; CDR3aa: CASTQDRTGNTIYF; CDR3nt: TGTGCCAGCACCCAAGACAGGACTGGAAACACCATATATTTT
abundance: once; d_gene: TRBD1; j_gene: TRBJ2-2; v_gene: TRBV7-7; CDR3aa: CASSADRVGTGELFF; CDR3nt: TGTGCTAGCAGTGCCGACAGGGTGGGGACCGGGGAGCTGTTTTTT
abundance: .; d_gene: TRBD1; j_gene: TRBJ1-2; v_gene: TRBV4-2; CDR3aa: CASSQQQAGGSYGYTF; CDR3nt: TGTGCCAGCAGCCAACAGCAAGCAGGGGGCAGCTATGGCTACACCTTC
abundance: .; d_gene: .; j_gene: TRBJ2-3; v_gene: TRBV9; CDR3aa: CASSVLSDTQYF; CDR3nt: TGTGCCAGCAGCGTTTTAAGCGATACGCAGTATTTT
abundance: .; d_gene: .; j_gene: TRBJ2-2; v_gene: TRBV7-2; CDR3aa: CASSFKESANTGELFF; CDR3nt: TGTGCCAGCAGCTTTAAGGAGTCAGCGAACACCGGGGAGCTGTTTTTT
abundance: .; d_gene: .; j_gene: TRBJ1-1; v_gene: TRBV29-1; CDR3aa: CSVVSGTLNTEAFF; CDR3nt: TGCAGCGTTGTTTCCGGGACTCTGAACACTGAAGCTTTCTTT
abundance: .; d_gene: .; j_gene: TRBJ1-1; v_gene: TRBV19; CDR3aa: CASSMKSTPNTEAFF; CDR3nt: TGTGCCAGTAGTATGAAGAGCACCCCCAACACTGAAGCTTTCTTT
abundance: .; d_gene: .; j_gene: TRBJ2-7; v_gene: TRBV28; CDR3aa: CASRNYPYEQYF; CDR3nt: TGTGCCAGCAGAAACTATCCCTACGAGCAGTACTTC
abundance: .; d_gene: TRBD1; j_gene: TRBJ1-5; v_gene: TRBV18; CDR3aa: CASSPRGDRGRNQPQHF; CDR3nt: TGTGCCAGCTCACCAAGGGGGGACAGGGGACGCAATCAGCCCCAGCATTTT
abundance: once; d_gene: .; j_gene: TRBJ2-5; v_gene: TRBV7-9; CDR3aa: CASSQSHPGAQYF; CDR3nt: TGTGCCAGCAGCCAGTCCCACCCCGGGGCCCAGTACTTC
abundance: .; d_gene: TRBD1; j_gene: TRBJ2-1; v_gene: TRBV28; CDR3aa: CASTYDRGPYNEQFF; CDR3nt: TGTGCCAGCACTTACGACAGGGGACCCTACAATGAGCAGTTCTTC
abundance: .; d_gene: .; j_gene: TRBJ1-1; v_gene: TRBV19; CDR3aa: CASSMASITEAFF; CDR3nt: TGTGCCAGTAGTATGGCCTCGATCACTGAAGCTTTCTTT
abundance: .; d_gene: TRBD1; j_gene: TRBJ2-7; v_gene: TRBV18; CDR3aa: CASSLSTGTGNEQYF; CDR3nt: TGTGCCAGCTCACTGAGCACCGGGACAGGGAACGAGCAGTACTTC
abundance: .; d_gene: TRBD2; j_gene: TRBJ2-5; v_gene: TRBV11-2; CDR3aa: CASSFEAGVETQYF; CDR3nt: TGTGCCAGCAGCTTTGAGGCGGGGGTGGAGACCCAGTACTTC
abundance: .; d_gene: .; j_gene: TRBJ1-5; v_gene: TRBV27; CDR3aa: CASSPTPTASYQPQHF; CDR3nt: TGTGCCAGCAGTCCGACTCCGACGGCAAGTTATCAGCCCCAGCATTTT
abundance: .; d_gene: TRBD2; j_gene: TRBJ2-1; v_gene: TRBV6-1; CDR3aa: CATVNGSGSYHEQFF; CDR3nt: TGTGCCACCGTGAACGGTAGCGGGAGCTATCATGAGCAGTTCTTC
abundance: few; d_gene: .; j_gene: TRBJ1-4; v_gene: TRBV30; CDR3aa: CAWSVRGGNEKLFF; CDR3nt: TGTGCCTGGAGTGTAAGAGGGGGTAATGAAAAACTGTTTTTT
abundance: .; d_gene: TRBD1; j_gene: TRBJ2-5; v_gene: TRBV11-1; CDR3aa: CASSLGGTGEETQYF; CDR3nt: TGTGCCAGCAGCTTAGGGGGGACAGGGGAAGAGACCCAGTACTTC
abundance: .; d_gene: .; j_gene: TRBJ2-7; v_gene: TRBV28; CDR3aa: CASSLPHHSGEQYF; CDR3nt: TGTGCCAGCAGTTTACCCCATCACAGCGGCGAGCAGTACTTC
abundance: .; d_gene: TRBD1; j_gene: TRBJ2-7; v_gene: TRBV18; CDR3aa: CASSPPGQAYEQYF; CDR3nt: TGTGCCAGCTCACCGCCGGGACAGGCCTACGAGCAGTACTTC
abundance: few; d_gene: .; j_gene: TRBJ1-1; v_gene: TRBV5-1; CDR3aa: CASSLVVSEAFF; CDR3nt: TGCGCCAGCAGCTTGGTAGTCTCTGAAGCTTTCTTT
abundance: .; d_gene: TRBD1; j_gene: TRBJ1-4; v_gene: TRBV2; CDR3aa: CASGTDRGREKLFF; CDR3nt: TGTGCCAGCGGGACGGACAGGGGGCGGGAAAAACTGTTTTTT
abundance: once; d_gene: .; j_gene: TRBJ1-6; v_gene: TRBV9; CDR3aa: CASSARHNSPLHF; CDR3nt: TGTGCCAGCAGCGCGCGACACAATTCACCCCTCCACTTT
abundance: .; d_gene: .; j_gene: TRBJ1-1; v_gene: TRBV18; CDR3aa: CASSRGRADTEAFF; CDR3nt: TGTGCCAGCTCACGGGGCAGGGCGGACACTGAAGCTTTCTTT